This TCR beta chain was profiled in a study of blood T cell repertoires in COVID-19. Study-wide context: Acute and convalescent COVID-19 samples came from the United States, Italy and Spain. From T cells, B-cell-depleted T cells, or PBMCs came the material, which was cDNA or gDNA.

This table comes from immunoSEQ multiplex PCR, and its TCRdb copy is limited to in-frame clones, with some not included. The top ten clones hold around 9.5% of a sample with around 270,000 clones, about nine tenths of them seen once. The CDR3 contains 14 residues. Germline lookup yields CDR1 MNHEY and CDR2 SVGAGI. The V and J ends lost 7 bases and 2 bases respectively, with 12 bases between them. This sequence originates from a man aged 35 to 55 who had recovered from COVID-19. Sample: peripheral blood. V is TRBV6-5 and J is TRBJ1-3, with a weak D call TRBD1 (6 bases). CDR3 loop: CASTDRLTGNTIYF. DNA for the CDR3: TGTGCCAGCACCGACAGGTTAACTGGAAACACCATATATTTT.